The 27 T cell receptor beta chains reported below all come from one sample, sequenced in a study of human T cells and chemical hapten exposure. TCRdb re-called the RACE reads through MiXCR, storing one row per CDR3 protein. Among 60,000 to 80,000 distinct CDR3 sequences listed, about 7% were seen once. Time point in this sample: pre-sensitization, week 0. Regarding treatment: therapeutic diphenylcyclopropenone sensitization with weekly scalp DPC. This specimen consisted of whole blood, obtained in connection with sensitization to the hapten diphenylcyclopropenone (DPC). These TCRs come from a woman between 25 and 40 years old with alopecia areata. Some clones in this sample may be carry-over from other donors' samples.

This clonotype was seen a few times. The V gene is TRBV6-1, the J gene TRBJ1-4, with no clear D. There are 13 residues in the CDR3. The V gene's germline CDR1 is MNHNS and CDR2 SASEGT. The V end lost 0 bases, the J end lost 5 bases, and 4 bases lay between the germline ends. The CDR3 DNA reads TGTGCCAGCAGTGAAGCGGGAAATGAAAAACTGTTTTTT. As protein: CASSEAGNEKLFF.

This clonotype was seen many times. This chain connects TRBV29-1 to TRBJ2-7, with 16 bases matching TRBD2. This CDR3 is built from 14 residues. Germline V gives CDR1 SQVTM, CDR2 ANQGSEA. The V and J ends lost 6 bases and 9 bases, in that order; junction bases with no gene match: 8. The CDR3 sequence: CSVAGTSGGAVQYF. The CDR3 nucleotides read TGCAGCGTGGCCGGGACTAGCGGGGGGGCAGTGCAGTACTTC.

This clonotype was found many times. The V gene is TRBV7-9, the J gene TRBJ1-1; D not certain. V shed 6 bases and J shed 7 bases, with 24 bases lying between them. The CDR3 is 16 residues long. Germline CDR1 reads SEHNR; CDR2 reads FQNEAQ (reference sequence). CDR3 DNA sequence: TGTGCCAGCAGAAGCGGAGGAGGTGACCACTGGGATGAAGCTTTCTTT. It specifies CASRSGGGDHWDEAFF. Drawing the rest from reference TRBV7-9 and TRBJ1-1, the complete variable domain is DTGVSQNPRHKITKRGQNVTFRCDPISEHNRLYWYRQTLGQGPEFLTYFQNEAQLEKSRLLSDRFSAERPKGSFSTLEIQRTEQGDSAMYLCASRSGGGDHWDEAFFGQGTRLTVV.

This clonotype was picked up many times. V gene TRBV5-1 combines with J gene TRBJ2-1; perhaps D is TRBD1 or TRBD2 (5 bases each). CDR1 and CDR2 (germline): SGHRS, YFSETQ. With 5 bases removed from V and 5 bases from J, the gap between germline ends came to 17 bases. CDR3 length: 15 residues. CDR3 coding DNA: TGCGCCAGCAGTTCCAGGGAGCACGGGGACAATGAGCAGTTCTTC. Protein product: CASSSREHGDNEQFF.

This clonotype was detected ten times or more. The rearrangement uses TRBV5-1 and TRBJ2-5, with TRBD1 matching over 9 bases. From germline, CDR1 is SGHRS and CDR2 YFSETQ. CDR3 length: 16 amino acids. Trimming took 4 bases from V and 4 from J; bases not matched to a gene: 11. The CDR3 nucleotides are TGCGCCAGCAGCACAACAGGGGGCTCGCTCGGAGAGACCCAGTACTTC. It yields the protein CASSTTGGSLGETQYF.

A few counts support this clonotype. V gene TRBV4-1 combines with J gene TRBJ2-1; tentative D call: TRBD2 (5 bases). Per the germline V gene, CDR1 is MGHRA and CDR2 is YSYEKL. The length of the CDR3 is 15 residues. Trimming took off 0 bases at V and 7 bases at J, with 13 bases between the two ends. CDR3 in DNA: TGCGCCAGCAGCCAAGATGGGAGCGGCCAAAATGAGCAGTTCTTC. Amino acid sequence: CASSQDGSGQNEQFF.

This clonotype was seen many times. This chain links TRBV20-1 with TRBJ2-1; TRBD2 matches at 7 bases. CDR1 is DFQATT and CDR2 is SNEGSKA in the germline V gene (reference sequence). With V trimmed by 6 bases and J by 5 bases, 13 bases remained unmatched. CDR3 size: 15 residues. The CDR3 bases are TGCAGTGCCCCTTTAAAGCGGGGAAGAAACAATGAGCAGTTCTTC. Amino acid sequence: CSAPLKRGRNNEQFF.

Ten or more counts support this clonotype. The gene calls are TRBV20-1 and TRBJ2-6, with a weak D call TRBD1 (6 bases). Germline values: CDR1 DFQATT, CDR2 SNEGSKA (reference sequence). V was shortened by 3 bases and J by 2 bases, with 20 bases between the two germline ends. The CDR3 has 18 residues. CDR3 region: CSASPSTGSFAGANVLTF. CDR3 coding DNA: TGCAGTGCTAGCCCTAGTACAGGGTCCTTCGCTGGGGCCAACGTCCTGACTTTC.

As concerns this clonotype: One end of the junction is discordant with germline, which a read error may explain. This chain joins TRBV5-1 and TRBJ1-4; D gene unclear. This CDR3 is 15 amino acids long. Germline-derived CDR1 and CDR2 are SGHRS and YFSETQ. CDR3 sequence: CPSSAGGGRNEKLFF. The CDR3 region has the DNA TGCCCCAGCTCGGCGGGTGGCGGCCGTAATGAAAAACTGTTTTTT.

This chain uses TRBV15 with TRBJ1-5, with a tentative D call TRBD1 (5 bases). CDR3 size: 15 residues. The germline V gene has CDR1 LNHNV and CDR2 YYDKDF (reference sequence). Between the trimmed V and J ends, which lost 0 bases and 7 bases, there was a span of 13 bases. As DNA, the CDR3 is TGTGCCACCAGCAGAGATCCGGCAGGGCAGCAGCCCCAGCATTTT. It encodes CATSRDPAGQQPQHF.

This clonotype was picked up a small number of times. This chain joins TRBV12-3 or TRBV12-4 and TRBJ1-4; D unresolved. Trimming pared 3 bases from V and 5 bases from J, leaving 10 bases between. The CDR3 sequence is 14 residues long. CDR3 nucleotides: TGTGCCAGCAGTTTGAGGAGCCCCAATGAAAAACTGTTTTTT. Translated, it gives CASSLRSPNEKLFF.

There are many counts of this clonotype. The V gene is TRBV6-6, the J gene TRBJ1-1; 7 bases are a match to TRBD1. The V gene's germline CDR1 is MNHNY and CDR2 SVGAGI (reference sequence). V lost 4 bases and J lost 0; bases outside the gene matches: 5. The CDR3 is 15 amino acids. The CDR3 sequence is CASSSRDRVNTEAFF. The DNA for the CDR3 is TGTGCCAGCAGTTCCCGGGACAGAGTGAACACTGAAGCTTTCTTT.

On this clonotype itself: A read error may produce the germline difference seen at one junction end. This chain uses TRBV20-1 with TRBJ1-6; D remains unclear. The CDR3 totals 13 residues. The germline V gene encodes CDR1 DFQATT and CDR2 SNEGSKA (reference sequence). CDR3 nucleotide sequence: TGCAGTGCGAGAGGTGGCTTTAATTCACCCCTCCACTTT. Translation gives CSARGGFNSPLHF.

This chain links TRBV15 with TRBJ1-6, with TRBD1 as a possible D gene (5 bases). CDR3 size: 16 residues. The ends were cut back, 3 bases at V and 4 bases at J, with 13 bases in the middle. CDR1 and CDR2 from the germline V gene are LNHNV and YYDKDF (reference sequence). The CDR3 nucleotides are TGTGCCACCAGCAGGGGGACGGGGGATTATAATTCACCCCTCCACTTT. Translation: CATSRGTGDYNSPLHF.

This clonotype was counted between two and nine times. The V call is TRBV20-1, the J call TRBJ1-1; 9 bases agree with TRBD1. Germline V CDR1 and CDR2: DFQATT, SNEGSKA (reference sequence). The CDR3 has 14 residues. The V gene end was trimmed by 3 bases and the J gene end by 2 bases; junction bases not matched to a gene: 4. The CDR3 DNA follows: TGCAGTGCTAGGGACAGGGGTGGTAACACTGAAGCTTTCTTT. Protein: CSARDRGGNTEAFF.

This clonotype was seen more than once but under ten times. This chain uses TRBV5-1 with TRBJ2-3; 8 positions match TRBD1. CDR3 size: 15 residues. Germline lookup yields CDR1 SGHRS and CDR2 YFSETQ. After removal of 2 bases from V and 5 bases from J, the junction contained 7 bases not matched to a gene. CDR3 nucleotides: TGCGCCAGCAGCTTTTCAGGGGGCAAAGAAGATACGCAGTATTTT. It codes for CASSFSGGKEDTQYF.

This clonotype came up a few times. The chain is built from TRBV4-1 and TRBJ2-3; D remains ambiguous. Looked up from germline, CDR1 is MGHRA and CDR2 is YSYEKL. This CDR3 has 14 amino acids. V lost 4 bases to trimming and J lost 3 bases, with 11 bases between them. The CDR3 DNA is TGCGCCAGCAGCCGCCCAGGAGAGACAGATACGCAGTATTTT. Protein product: CASSRPGETDTQYF.

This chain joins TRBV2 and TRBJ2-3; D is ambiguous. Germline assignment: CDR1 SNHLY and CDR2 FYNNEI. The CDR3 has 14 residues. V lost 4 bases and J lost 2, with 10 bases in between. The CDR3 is CASSAPLATDTQYF. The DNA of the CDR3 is TGTGCCAGCAGTGCCCCGCTTGCCACAGATACGCAGTATTTT. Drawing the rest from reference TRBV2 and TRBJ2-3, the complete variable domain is EPEVTQTPSHQVTQMGQEVILRCVPISNHLYFYWYRQILGQKVEFLVSFYNNEISEKSEIFDDQFSVERPDGSNFTLKIRSTKLEDSAMYFCASSAPLATDTQYFGPGTRLTVL.

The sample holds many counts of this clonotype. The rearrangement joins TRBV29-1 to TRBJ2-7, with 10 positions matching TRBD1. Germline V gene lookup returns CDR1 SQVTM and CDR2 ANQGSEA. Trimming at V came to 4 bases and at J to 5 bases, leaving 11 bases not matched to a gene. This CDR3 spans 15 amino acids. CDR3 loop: CSVVLYVGQGNEQYF. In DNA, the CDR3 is TGCAGCGTTGTGTTGTACGTGGGACAGGGGAACGAGCAGTACTTC.

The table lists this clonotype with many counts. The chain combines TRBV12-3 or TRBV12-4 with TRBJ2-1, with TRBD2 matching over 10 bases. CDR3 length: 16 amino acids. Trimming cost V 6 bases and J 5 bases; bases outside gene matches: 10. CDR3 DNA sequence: TGTGCCAGCAGAGCGAAAAGCGGGGGGGGTGACAATGAGCAGTTCTTC. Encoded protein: CASRAKSGGGDNEQFF.

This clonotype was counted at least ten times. The CDR3 nucleotides read TGTGCCAGCAGCTGGACGCGTAATTCACCCCTCCACTTT. It translates to CASSWTRNSPLHF. This chain links TRBV27 with TRBJ1-6; unclear D gene. The ends were cut back, 6 bases at V and 6 bases at J, with 9 bases in the middle. The CDR3 is made up of 13 amino acids. Germline V lookup: CDR1 MNHEY, CDR2 SMNVEV (reference sequence).

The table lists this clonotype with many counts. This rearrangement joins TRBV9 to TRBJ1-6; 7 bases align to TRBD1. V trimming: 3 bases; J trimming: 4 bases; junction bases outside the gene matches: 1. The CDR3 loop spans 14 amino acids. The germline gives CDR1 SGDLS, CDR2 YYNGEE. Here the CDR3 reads CASSGDRYNSPLHF. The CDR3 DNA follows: TGTGCCAGCAGCGGGGACAGATATAATTCACCCCTCCACTTT.

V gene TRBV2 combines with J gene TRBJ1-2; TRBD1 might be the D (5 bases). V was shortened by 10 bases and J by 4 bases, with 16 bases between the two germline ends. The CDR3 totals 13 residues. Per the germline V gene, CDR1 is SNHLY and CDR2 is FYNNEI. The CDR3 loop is CATGGEVGYGYTF. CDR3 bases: TGTGCCACCGGGGGGGAAGTAGGCTATGGCTACACCTTC.

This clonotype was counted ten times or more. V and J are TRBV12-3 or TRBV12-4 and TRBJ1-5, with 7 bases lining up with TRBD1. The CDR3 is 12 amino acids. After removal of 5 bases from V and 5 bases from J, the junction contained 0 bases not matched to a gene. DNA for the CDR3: TGTGCCAGCAGTCAGGGGGATCAGCCCCAGCATTTT. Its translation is CASSQGDQPQHF.

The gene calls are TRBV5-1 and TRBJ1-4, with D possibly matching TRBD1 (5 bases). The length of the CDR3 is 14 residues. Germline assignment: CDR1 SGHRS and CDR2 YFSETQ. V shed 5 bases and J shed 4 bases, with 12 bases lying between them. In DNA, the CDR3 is TGCGCCAGCAGTCCCCGGGGCGATAATGAAAAACTGTTTTTT. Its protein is CASSPRGDNEKLFF.

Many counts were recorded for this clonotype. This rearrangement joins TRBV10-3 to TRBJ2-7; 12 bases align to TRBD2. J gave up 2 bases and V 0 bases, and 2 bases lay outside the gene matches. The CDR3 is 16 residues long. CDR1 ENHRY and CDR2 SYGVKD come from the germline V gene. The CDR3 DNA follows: TGTGCCATCAGTGAGTCGTCTAGCGGGGGGGCCTACGAGCAGTACTTC. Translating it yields CAISESSSGGAYEQYF.

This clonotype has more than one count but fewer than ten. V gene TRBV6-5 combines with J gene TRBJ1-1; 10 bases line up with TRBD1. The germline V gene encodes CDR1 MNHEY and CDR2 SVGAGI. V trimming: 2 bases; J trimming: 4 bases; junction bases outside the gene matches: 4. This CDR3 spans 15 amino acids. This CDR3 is CASSYGDRGGTEAFF. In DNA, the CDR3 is TGTGCCAGCAGTTACGGGGACAGGGGAGGCACTGAAGCTTTCTTT.